This T cell receptor beta chain came from a study of human T cells and chemical hapten exposure. On the study more broadly: Mainly, slight library volume differences in the pool made TCR yields vary.

In the source study's methods: A typical sample had some 87,000 TCRs, with roughly 23,224 to 690,600 overall. TCRdb processed the RACE reads anew with MiXCR; each CDR3 protein has one entry. None of the V and J calls come from the authors' own analysis; TCRdb made them. Of about 380,000 distinct CDR3 sequences detected, 5.1% appear once; the ten largest clones hold 2.6%. CDR1 LGHDT and CDR2 YNNKEL come from the germline V gene (reference sequence). Trimming pared 6 bases from V and 1 base from J, leaving 15 bases between. The CDR3 length is 15 residues. Time point denoted: pre-sensitization, week 0. Treatment: therapeutic diphenylcyclopropenone sensitization with weekly scalp DPC. This clonotype was counted ten times or more.

The specimen was whole blood, collected in connection with sensitization to the hapten diphenylcyclopropenone (DPC). This TCR was sampled from a woman between 45 and 65 years old with alopecia areata. Some clones in this sample may be carry-over from other donors' samples. The V gene is TRBV3-1, the J gene TRBJ1-1; D unresolved. The CDR3 reads CASRNLGPRNTEAFF. CDR3 nucleotide sequence: TGTGCCAGCAGAAACCTTGGGCCCAGGAACACTGAAGCTTTCTTT.